This T cell receptor (beta chain) originates from a study of Ad26.COV2.S vaccination and SARS-CoV-2 variants. Study at large: Intramuscular Ad26.COV2.S doses were given once or twice, 56 days apart.

Turning to this clone: No antigen is known for it.

Treatment here: around 19 received Ad26.COV2.S at low or high dose, single or two shots; roughly 5 received placebo; per-sample allocation not given. After the first vaccine or placebo injection, samples were drawn on day 63. Assay: immunoSEQ multiplex PCR; the TCRdb copy retains only in-frame clones and omits some. This sample has roughly 700,000 clones, with 89% found just once. CDR1 and CDR2 from the germline V gene are MGHDK and SYGVNS. The CDR3 runs 15 residues. Deletions cut 8 bases from V and 1 base from J, with 15 bases between. The study, taken as a whole, reports: Vaccinees displayed broader spike-specific TCR repertoires than placebo recipients.

The chain carries TRBV25-1 and TRBJ2-1; TRBD2 might be the D (5 bases). This sequence originates from a person between 18 and 65 years old who received the Ad26.COV2.S COVID-19 vaccine or a placebo. This sample comprised peripheral blood, obtained in a trial of Ad26.COV2.S vaccine versus placebo. CDR3 in amino acids: CASGAALGSYNEQFF. DNA for the CDR3: TGTGCCAGCGGAGCGGCCCTGGGGTCCTACAATGAGCAGTTCTTC.